This TCR beta chain was identified in a study of cytomegalovirus exposure and HLA in healthy donors. Trimming stripped 3 bases from V and 6 bases from J, with 12 bases between. Germline assignment: CDR1 KGHSH and CDR2 LQKENI. The CDR3 contains 14 residues. Study-level findings and limits: It was taken for granted in presence/absence analyses that sequencing depth across donors was roughly uniform. Reports indicate that TCR beta sequences accurately predicted the HLA-A and HLA-B alleles of most subjects.

Primers for the PCR totalled 60 Vbeta and 13 Jbeta. Sequenced by immunoSEQ multiplex PCR; TCRdb stores in-frame clones only, minus some. The table records fewer than 200,000 clones, 80% of them present only once. Points on this clone: No antigen is known for it.

The chain is built from TRBV18 and TRBJ2-1, with D perhaps TRBD2 (6 bases). Sequenced material: PBMCs. The source is a man aged 25 to 45 in good health and CMV-seronegative. CDR3 nucleotides: TGTGCCAGCTCACCGACTAGGAGGACCAATGAGCAGTTCTTC. Residues: CASSPTRRTNEQFF.